The 25 T cell receptor beta chains listed next were all sequenced from one sample in a study of blood T cell repertoires in COVID-19. Repertoires were generated with immunoSEQ multiplex PCR, while TCRdb's copy carries only in-frame clones and drops some. The sample has 250,000 to 300,000 clones, more than 70% seen once; the top ten hold approximately 2%. The specimen sequenced was PBMCs or T cells enriched from blood (not recorded which). These receptors originate from a woman aged 60-75 years in a cohort exposed to, infected with or recovered from COVID-19 (not recorded which).

In its sample, this clone was seen once. The chain recombines TRBV5-1 with TRBJ1-1; possibly TRBD1 for D (5 bases). Germline CDR1 SGHRS, CDR2 YFSETQ. The CDR3 contains 15 residues. Trimming removed 0 bases at V and 3 bases at J, with 12 bases between. The DNA of the CDR3 is TGCGCCAGCAGCTTGGGACTCGCCAGGGACACTGAAGCTTTCTTT. Its protein product is CASSLGLARDTEAFF.

The gene calls are TRBV19 and TRBJ1-5, with 10 nucleotides matching TRBD1. Germline-derived CDR1 and CDR2 are LNHDA and SQIVND (reference sequence). This CDR3 comprises 16 residues. The junction had 6 bases not matched to a gene; V was cut back by 2 bases and J by 5 bases. CDR3 sequence (DNA): TGTGCCAGTAGTATACGGACAGGGGGATTGTATCAGCCCCAGCATTTT. Its translation: CASSIRTGGLYQPQHF.

The rearrangement links TRBV20-1 to TRBJ1-5; TRBD1 agrees at 9 bases. The V gene's germline CDR1 is DFQATT and CDR2 SNEGSKA (reference sequence). This CDR3 has 14 residues. After removal of 3 bases from V and 6 bases from J, the junction contained 6 bases not matched to a gene. The CDR3 reads CSASSGQGGQPQHF. The CDR3, as DNA: TGCAGTGCTAGTTCGGGACAGGGCGGTCAGCCCCAGCATTTT.

This clone has just one count. The V call is TRBV5-1, the J call TRBJ2-7; 14 bases agree with TRBD2. J was trimmed by 6 bases and V by 0 bases; bases with no gene match: 17. CDR3 length equals 20 residues. Germline CDR1 SGHRS, CDR2 YFSETQ. The CDR3 DNA reads TGCGCCAGCAGCTTGGGCATTCAGGTTAGGACTAGCGGGAGGACGGGCGAGCAGTACTTC. Protein product: CASSLGIQVRTSGRTGEQYF.

The chain has TRBV6-5 and TRBJ2-7, with a tentative D call TRBD1 (6 bases). The V end was cut by 8 bases, the J end by 6 bases, with 14 bases between. CDR1 and CDR2 (germline): MNHEY, SVGAGI. The CDR3 spans 12 residues. The CDR3 DNA follows: TGTGCCAGCCGGGACAAAGTCTTCGAGCAGTACTTC. Its translation: CASRDKVFEQYF.

The J gene is TRBJ2-1, the V gene TRBV28; TRBD2 matches 8 bases. The CDR3 loop spans 14 amino acids. Germline V gene sequence: CDR1 MDHEN, CDR2 SYDVKM. Losses at the gene ends were 6 bases for V and 6 bases for J; bases not matched to a gene: 7. The CDR3 loop reads CASSPSTSVNEQFF. In nucleotides, the CDR3 is TGTGCCAGCAGCCCATCGACTAGCGTCAATGAGCAGTTCTTC.

Note on this clone: Other DNA sequences within the sample encode an identical CDR3. This chain connects TRBV7-3 to TRBJ1-1; D might be TRBD1 (6 bases). This CDR3 is built from 13 residues. V was pared by 1 base and J by 8 bases, with 11 bases between. Germline loops: CDR1 SGHTA, CDR2 FQGTGA. The CDR3 sequence: CASSLRGGTEAFF. The DNA of the CDR3 is TGTGCCAGCAGCTTAAGGGGGGGCACCGAAGCTTTCTTT.

For this clone: One end of the junction does not line up with germline, which may come from a read error. The CDR3 nucleotides are TGTGCCAGCTCACCTCTGACTAGCGGGTCGTCCGGAGAGCTGTTTTTT. Its translation is CASSPLTSGSSGELFF. The chain couples TRBV18 to TRBJ2-2; 10 nucleotides agree with TRBD2. Germline lookup yields CDR1 KGHSH and CDR2 LQKENI. The CDR3 is made up of 16 amino acids.

The chain uses TRBV19 and TRBJ2-5; unclear D gene. V gave up 5 bases and J gave up 5 bases, with 15 bases separating them. The CDR3 is made up of 14 amino acids. Looked up from germline, CDR1 is LNHDA and CDR2 is SQIVND (reference sequence). The chain's CDR3 is CASSHTATSETQYF. The CDR3 nucleotides read TGTGCCAGTAGTCACACAGCTACGTCCGAGACCCAGTACTTC.

The chain uses TRBV30 and TRBJ2-7; TRBD2 matches at 7 bases. The CDR3 has 13 residues. The trim removed 0 bases at V and 6 bases at J, leaving 5 bases unmatched. Germline CDR1 reads GTSNPN; CDR2 reads SVGIG (reference sequence). CDR3 bases: TGTGCCTGGAGTGTAACGCCTAGCGGCGAGCAGTACTTC. It is translated as CAWSVTPSGEQYF. The whole variable domain, filled in from reference TRBV30 and TRBJ2-7, reads SQTIHQWPATLVQPVGSPLSLECTVEGTSNPNLYWYRQAAGRGLQLLFYSVGIGQISSEVPQNLSASRPQDRQFILSSKKLLLSDSGFYLCAWSVTPSGEQYFGPGTRLTVT.

The CDR3 loop is CASSLRGLGFDTQYF. The CDR3 coding sequence is TGTGCCAGCAGCTTACGGGGTTTGGGATTCGATACGCAGTATTTT. J is TRBJ2-3 and V is TRBV7-2, with D perhaps TRBD2 (5 bases). This CDR3 contains 15 residues. V was cut by 2 bases and J by 6 bases, with 15 bases left in between. CDR1 SGHTA and CDR2 FQGNSA come from the germline V gene.

CDR3 sequence: CASSIAGTGIEQFF. In nucleotides, the CDR3 is TGTGCCAGTAGTATAGCTGGGACAGGTATTGAGCAGTTCTTC. V gene TRBV19 combines with J gene TRBJ2-1; 8 bases align to TRBD1. Trimming at V came to 1 base and at J to 9 bases, leaving 5 bases not matched to a gene. Germline lookup yields CDR1 LNHDA and CDR2 SQIVND (reference sequence). The CDR3 runs to 14 residues.

The gene calls are TRBV29-1 and TRBJ2-1, with TRBD2 matching over 11 bases. Trimming cost V 4 bases and J 3 bases; bases outside gene matches: 8. The CDR3 contains 16 residues. Germline CDR1 SQVTM, CDR2 ANQGSEA. The CDR3 spells CSVGMTSGNFYNEQFF. The CDR3 DNA sequence: TGCAGCGTTGGGATGACTAGCGGGAATTTCTACAATGAGCAGTTCTTC.

The V and J genes are TRBV6-1 and TRBJ2-7; 9 nucleotides align to TRBD2. Germline V lookup: CDR1 MNHNS, CDR2 SASEGT. The CDR3 runs 15 residues. V shed 0 bases and J 4 bases; nucleotides not matched to a gene: 4. The CDR3 here is CASSEAPSGKYEQYF. The CDR3 DNA follows: TGTGCCAGCAGTGAAGCTCCTAGCGGGAAATACGAGCAGTACTTC.

The J gene is TRBJ1-1, the V gene TRBV7-9; D gene unclear. This CDR3 spans 12 amino acids. Trimming removed 4 bases at V and 4 bases at J, with 7 bases between. Germline V CDR1 and CDR2: SEHNR, FQNEAQ (reference sequence). CDR3 DNA sequence: TGTGCCAGCAGCTCGGGGAGCACTGAAGCTTTCTTT. Translated: CASSSGSTEAFF.

The rearrangement links TRBV6-1 to TRBJ2-2; 9 nucleotides align to TRBD2. Germline trimming cut 2 bases from V and 6 bases from J; bases unmatched to any gene: 10. The germline V gene has CDR1 MNHNS and CDR2 SASEGT. The CDR3 consists of 17 residues. CDR3 in DNA: TGTGCCAGCAGTGAATACGCAGCGGGAGGAGGGGCCGGGGAGCTGTTTTTT. The encoded protein is CASSEYAAGGGAGELFF.

This chain uses TRBV6-1 with TRBJ2-4; TRBD1 matches at 9 bases. In germline, CDR1 is MNHNS, CDR2 SASEGT. CDR3 length equals 16 residues. The J segment lost 3 bases and the V segment lost 2 bases, leaving 5 bases of the junction unmatched. For the CDR3, the DNA is TGTGCCAGCAGTGAACAGACAGGGGGAGGCAAAAACATTCAGTACTTC. Translation: CASSEQTGGGKNIQYF.

This sequence joins TRBV5-8 and TRBJ1-2; perhaps TRBD1 as D (5 bases). Trimming left V 0 bases short and J 0 bases short, with 12 bases between. Looked up from germline, CDR1 is SGHTS and CDR2 is YDEGEE. The CDR3 runs to 16 residues. The CDR3 region has the DNA TGTGCCAGCAGCTTGGAAGGGCCAGGGTCTAACTATGGCTACACCTTC. It is translated as CASSLEGPGSNYGYTF.

The chain uses TRBV24-1 and TRBJ2-3; possibly TRBD1 for D (6 bases). Germline V gene data show CDR1 as KGHDR and CDR2 as SFDVKD. The CDR3 runs to 15 residues. The V end was cut by 5 bases, the J end by 2 bases, with 13 bases between. The CDR3, as DNA: TGTGCCACCAGTGCCGAGACAGGTCTCACAGATACGCAGTATTTT. Amino acid sequence: CATSAETGLTDTQYF.

This clone showed up just once. The V call is TRBV7-9, the J call TRBJ2-1; 8 positions match TRBD2. After removal of 10 bases from V and 3 bases from J, the junction contained 8 bases not matched to a gene. The CDR3 has 14 residues. Germline V gene lookup returns CDR1 SEHNR and CDR2 FQNEAQ (reference sequence). CDR3 bases: TGTGCCACCCGACTAGCGACCTTCTACAATGAGCAGTTCTTC. Translated: CATRLATFYNEQFF. The full variable domain, completed using reference TRBV7-9 and TRBJ2-1, is DTGVSQNPRHKITKRGQNVTFRCDPISEHNRLYWYRQTLGQGPEFLTYFQNEAQLEKSRLLSDRFSAERPKGSFSTLEIQRTEQGDSAMYLCATRLATFYNEQFFGPGTRLTVL.

The chain uses TRBV11-3 and TRBJ1-1; D is uncertain. Trimming removed 5 bases from V and 1 base from J, with 8 bases in between. Per germline, CDR1 SGHNT and CDR2 YENEEA. The CDR3 runs to 13 residues. CDR3 coding DNA: TGTGCCAGCAGCGAAACGGGGAACACTGAAGCTTTCTTT. Amino acids: CASSETGNTEAFF.

The genes are TRBV5-1 and TRBJ1-1, with D tentatively TRBD1 (6 bases). CDR1 is SGHRS and CDR2 is YFSETQ in the germline V gene. The V gene lost 5 bases and the J gene lost 1 base, with 15 bases spanning the gap. This CDR3 region has 15 residues. This CDR3 is CASRVTGTTNTEAFF. DNA for the CDR3: TGCGCCAGCAGGGTTACAGGGACTACGAACACTGAAGCTTTCTTT.

In this sample, this clone turned up once. This sequence joins TRBV5-1 and TRBJ2-4; tentative D call: TRBD1 (6 bases). Germline CDR1 SGHRS, CDR2 YFSETQ. This CDR3 is built from 15 residues. Trimming pared 0 bases from V and 1 base from J, leaving 8 bases between. CDR3 sequence: CASSLADSAKNIQYF. In DNA form, the CDR3 reads TGCGCCAGCAGCTTGGCGGACAGCGCCAAAAACATTCAGTACTTC.

The genes are TRBV30 and TRBJ2-7; TRBD1 agrees at 8 bases. Germline V lookup: CDR1 GTSNPN, CDR2 SVGIG (reference sequence). With V trimmed by 5 bases and J by 6 bases, 18 bases remained unmatched. The CDR3 has 16 residues. The CDR3 loop reads CAWCKKGPRQGTEQYF. The CDR3 coding sequence is TGTGCCTGGTGTAAGAAGGGCCCCCGACAGGGGACCGAGCAGTACTTC.

The rearrangement uses TRBV27 and TRBJ2-5, with 8 bases aligning to TRBD2. V was pared by 4 bases and J by 5 bases, with 6 bases of the junction left unmatched. Germline values: CDR1 MNHEY, CDR2 SMNVEV (reference sequence). The CDR3 consists of 14 residues. The CDR3 sequence is CASSYGRGGETQYF. In nucleotides, the CDR3 is TGTGCCAGCAGTTACGGGAGGGGCGGGGAGACCCAGTACTTC.